Each of the 32 T cell receptor beta chains below was sequenced from the same sample in a study of blood T cells in healthy people across ages. A second PCR, run for roughly 7 to 11 cycles, used a sample-barcoded 5' primer plus a J-beta primer mix. TCRdb re-analysed the 5' RACE reads in MiXCR, keeping a single row per CDR3 protein. The profile shows some 900,000 distinct CDR3 sequences, approximately 49% of them singletons. Sequenced sample: blood. The receptors originated from a man between 25 and 39 years old in good health.

V and J are TRBV4-2 and TRBJ2-5, with 9 bases identical to TRBD1. V lost 1 base and J lost 0; bases outside the gene matches: 6. Per germline, CDR1 LGHNA and CDR2 YNFKEQ. The CDR3 runs to 17 residues. The CDR3 is CASSQAGTGPYQETQYF. CDR3 nucleotides: TGTGCCAGCAGCCAAGCAGGGACAGGGCCTTACCAAGAGACCCAGTACTTC.

J is TRBJ1-2 and V is TRBV20-1; D uncertain. The CDR3 contains 13 residues. Trimming removed 5 bases from V and 6 bases from J, with 16 bases in between. Germline V gene data show CDR1 as DFQATT and CDR2 as SNEGSKA (reference sequence). CDR3 bases: TGCAGTGCTCCCGAACTTATCTCCGATGGCTACACCTTC. This translates into CSAPELISDGYTF.

The chain combines TRBV5-1 with TRBJ2-5; 7 nucleotides line up with TRBD1. The trim removed 0 bases at V and 3 bases at J, leaving 5 bases unmatched. The CDR3 loop spans 15 amino acids. Germline CDR1 SGHRS, CDR2 YFSETQ. The CDR3 DNA reads TGCGCCAGCAGCTTGGTCCCTGGACAGGAAGAGACCCAGTACTTC. It encodes CASSLVPGQEETQYF.

The CDR3 sequence is CASSLGTSALSSYNEQFF. DNA for the CDR3: TGCGCCAGCAGCTTGGGGACTAGCGCGTTGAGTTCCTACAATGAGCAGTTCTTC. The rearrangement links TRBV5-1 to TRBJ2-1, with 9 nucleotides matching TRBD2. The CDR3 consists of 18 residues. Germline assignment: CDR1 SGHRS and CDR2 YFSETQ. The J segment lost 1 base and the V segment lost 0 bases, leaving 8 bases of the junction unmatched.

The chain combines TRBV6-6 with TRBJ2-7; D may correspond to TRBD1 or TRBD2 (5 bases each). The end of the DNA is better explained by TRBJ2-5, so the J call may be wrong. Germline loops: CDR1 MNHNY, CDR2 SVGAGI (reference sequence). This CDR3 has 14 amino acids. The CDR3 DNA follows: TGTGCCAGCAGTTTTGGGGCTTGGGGGGAGACCCAGTACTTC. It is translated as CASSFGAWGETQYF.

The J gene is TRBJ2-3, the V gene TRBV4-3; D is ambiguous. V shed 0 bases and J shed 2 bases, with 12 bases lying between them. Germline V lookup: CDR1 LGHNA, CDR2 YSLEER. This CDR3 spans 16 amino acids. CDR3 region: CASSQDPNRFTDTQYF. CDR3 sequence (DNA): TGCGCCAGCAGCCAAGATCCGAACAGATTCACAGATACGCAGTATTTT.

The chain uses TRBV6-1 and TRBJ2-7; possibly TRBD2 for D (5 bases). The germline gives CDR1 MNHNS, CDR2 SASEGT. The CDR3 totals 12 residues. Trimming pared 2 bases from V and 7 bases from J, leaving 9 bases between. The CDR3 sequence is CASSERGFEQYF. The CDR3 DNA reads TGTGCCAGCAGTGAACGGGGTTTTGAGCAGTACTTC.

This chain joins TRBV30 and TRBJ2-4; 7 bases are shared with TRBD2. J was trimmed by 7 bases and V by 2 bases; bases with no gene match: 8. This CDR3 spans 14 amino acids. Germline V gives CDR1 GTSNPN, CDR2 SVGIG (reference sequence). Written as DNA, the CDR3 is TGTGCCTGGAGTTCGGCGGGGGTGAGGAACATTCAGTACTTC. Translation gives CAWSSAGVRNIQYF.

V and J are TRBV4-1 and TRBJ1-2; possible D gene TRBD1, 6 bases. This CDR3 is 15 amino acids long. Trimming left V 3 bases short and J 2 bases short, with 13 bases between. Germline loops: CDR1 MGHRA, CDR2 YSYEKL. The CDR3 region is CASSHPGGNNYGYTF. In nucleotides, the CDR3 is TGCGCCAGCAGCCACCCTGGGGGCAACAACTATGGCTACACCTTC.

This clonotype turned up a few times. The genes are TRBV6-2 or TRBV6-3 and TRBJ2-3, with D perhaps assigned TRBD1 or TRBD2 (6 bases each). With 6 bases removed from V and 3 bases from J, the gap between germline ends came to 10 bases. CDR1 is MNHEY and CDR2 is SVGEGT in the germline V gene. There are 13 residues in the CDR3. The CDR3 here is CASRRGATDTQYF. The CDR3 DNA sequence: TGTGCCAGCAGGAGGGGGGCGACAGATACGCAGTATTTT.

This clonotype was observed a few times. This chain connects TRBV7-2 to TRBJ2-3; tentative D call: TRBD1 (6 bases). Between the trimmed V and J ends, which lost 1 base and 10 bases, there was a span of 9 bases. This CDR3 is built from 12 residues. Germline lookup yields CDR1 SGHTA and CDR2 FQGNSA. The CDR3: CASSLEAGAQYF. Written as DNA, the CDR3 is TGTGCCAGCAGCTTAGAAGCAGGGGCGCAGTATTTT.

The V and J genes are TRBV6-2 or TRBV6-3 and TRBJ1-6; D is unresolved. The germline V gene has CDR1 MNHEY and CDR2 SVGEGT. With 0 bases removed from V and 6 bases from J, the gap between germline ends came to 9 bases. The CDR3 consists of 15 residues. In DNA, the CDR3 is TGTGCCAGCAGTTACTCGGCGAATCTTAATTCACCCCTCCACTTT. This codes for CASSYSANLNSPLHF.

The genes are TRBV12-3 or TRBV12-4 and TRBJ2-4; TRBD2 aligns across 7 bases. After removal of 6 bases from V and 1 base from J, the junction contained 15 bases not matched to a gene. The length of the CDR3 is 18 residues. The CDR3 sequence is CASRPADSGRAAKNIQYF. In DNA form, the CDR3 reads TGTGCCAGCAGGCCCGCTGACTCAGGGAGGGCGGCCAAAAACATTCAGTACTTC.

In this sample, this clonotype turned up a few times. V gene TRBV19 combines with J gene TRBJ2-1; D not resolved. The germline gives CDR1 LNHDA, CDR2 SQIVND (reference sequence). This CDR3 has 15 residues. Between the trimmed V and J ends, which lost 6 bases and 4 bases, there was a span of 16 bases. This CDR3 is CASSRYAAEYNEQFF. The CDR3 DNA reads as TGTGCCAGTAGCCGATACGCCGCTGAGTACAATGAGCAGTTCTTC.

This clonotype came up a few times. The chain has TRBV2 and TRBJ2-5; 9 nucleotides line up with TRBD1. The CDR3 has 15 amino acids. V dropped 6 bases and J dropped 3; count of bases not matched to a gene: 8. Germline V gives CDR1 SNHLY, CDR2 FYNNEI. As DNA, the CDR3 is TGTGCCAGCAGCACTCGGGACAGGGTAAAAGAGACCCAGTACTTC. It specifies CASSTRDRVKETQYF. Complete variable domain (other parts from reference TRBV2 and TRBJ2-5): EPEVTQTPSHQVTQMGQEVILRCVPISNHLYFYWYRQILGQKVEFLVSFYNNEISEKSEIFDDQFSVERPDGSNFTLKIRSTKLEDSAMYFCASSTRDRVKETQYFGPGTRLLVL.

This clonotype was found a few times. V gene TRBV5-1 combines with J gene TRBJ2-3; possibly TRBD1 for D (6 bases). This CDR3 is 11 amino acids long. Germline loops: CDR1 SGHRS, CDR2 YFSETQ. V lost 4 bases to trimming and J lost 9 bases, with 9 bases between them. In DNA, the CDR3 is TGCGCCAGCAGCCAGACAGGAACGCAGTATTTT. Residues: CASSQTGTQYF.

The chain recombines TRBV6-1 with TRBJ2-1; no firm D call. The germline V gene encodes CDR1 MNHNS and CDR2 SASEGT. There are 13 residues in the CDR3. Deletions cut 2 bases from V and 6 bases from J, with 8 bases between. CDR3 loop: CASSETFGNEQFF. CDR3 nucleotide sequence: TGTGCCAGCAGTGAAACTTTCGGCAATGAGCAGTTCTTC.

This sequence joins TRBV10-3 and TRBJ2-3; 9 nucleotides agree with TRBD1. J was trimmed by 4 bases and V by 6 bases; bases with no gene match: 8. In germline, CDR1 is ENHRY, CDR2 SYGVKD. This CDR3 comprises 15 residues. CDR3 sequence reads: CAIRGAGTGSDTQYF. The DNA of the CDR3 is TGTGCCATCAGGGGAGCCGGGACAGGGTCAGATACGCAGTATTTT.

This rearrangement joins TRBV3-1 to TRBJ2-5; D perhaps matches TRBD2 (5 bases). The DNA end is more similar to TRBJ2-7, so the J call may be wrong. The germline CDR1 and CDR2 sequences are LGHDT and YNNKEL (reference sequence). The CDR3 is 14 residues long. This CDR3 reads CASSQGEEDHEQYF. The CDR3 bases are TGTGCCAGCAGCCAAGGAGAGGAGGACCACGAGCAGTACTTC.

The J gene is TRBJ1-2, the V gene TRBV7-2; TRBD1 matches at 7 bases. This CDR3 contains 14 residues. Germline trimming cut 3 bases from V and 2 bases from J; bases unmatched to any gene: 3. Per germline, CDR1 SGHTA and CDR2 FQGNSA. The CDR3 loop is CASSFGTENYGYTF. DNA for the CDR3: TGTGCCAGCAGCTTCGGGACAGAGAACTATGGCTACACCTTC.

The rearrangement uses TRBV7-9 and TRBJ1-4, with D possibly matching TRBD1 (5 bases). Trimming removed 6 bases at V and 3 bases at J, with 11 bases between. This CDR3 is 14 amino acids long. The germline V gene encodes CDR1 SEHNR and CDR2 FQNEAQ (reference sequence). Here the CDR3 reads CASRSGPPNEKLFF. The CDR3 bases are TGTGCCAGCAGGTCAGGGCCACCTAATGAAAAACTGTTTTTT.

On this clonotype itself: The junction does not match germline at one end; this may be a read error. CDR3 in amino acids: CAVSGQGSMYF. CDR3 sequence (DNA): TGTGCCGTCAGTGGACAGGGGAGTATGTATTTT. The V and J genes are TRBV10-3 and TRBJ2-3; TRBD1 agrees at 9 bases. There are 11 residues in the CDR3. In germline, CDR1 is ENHRY, CDR2 SYGVKD.

The chain is built from TRBV20-1 and TRBJ2-1, with D possibly matching TRBD2 (7 bases). Near its end, the DNA agrees better with TRBJ2-7, so the J call may be wrong. Looked up from germline, CDR1 is DFQATT and CDR2 is SNEGSKA (reference sequence). CDR3 length equals 13 residues. The CDR3 region has the DNA TGCAGTGCTGGGGGGGGCCCCGTCTACGAGCAGTACTTC. Protein: CSAGGGPVYEQYF.

The chain uses TRBV27 and TRBJ2-5, with 9 nucleotides matching TRBD1. The ends lost 2 bases at V and 5 bases at J; junction bases unmatched: 12. The CDR3 runs 17 residues. Looked up from germline, CDR1 is MNHEY and CDR2 is SMNVEV (reference sequence). CDR3 in amino acids: CASSLPGQQGAWETQYF. CDR3 in DNA: TGTGCCAGCAGTTTACCGGGGCAACAGGGGGCTTGGGAGACCCAGTACTTC.

In DNA, the CDR3 is TGTGCCAGCAGCAGACGGACAGAAAGCCACCGACCTGCTAACTATGGCTACACCTTC. Translating it yields CASSRRTESHRPANYGYTF. The chain links TRBV21-1 to TRBJ1-2; the table names TRBD1, a call not compared with the DNA. TRBV21-1 represents a pseudogene. This CDR3 has 19 amino acids.

The chain uses TRBV7-9 and TRBJ1-5, with 7 nucleotides matching TRBD1. With V trimmed by 5 bases and J by 5 bases, 9 bases remained unmatched. The CDR3 has 15 amino acids. Germline CDR1 is SEHNR and CDR2 is FQNEAQ (reference sequence). In DNA, the CDR3 is TGTGCCAGCAGCCCCAGGGGGAGCTTAGATCAGCCCCAGCATTTT. It translates to CASSPRGSLDQPQHF.

This clonotype showed up just a few times. This rearrangement joins TRBV4-1 to TRBJ2-7; TRBD1 might be the D (7 bases). Trimming took off 5 bases at V and 6 bases at J, with 11 bases between the two ends. Germline V gene sequence: CDR1 MGHRA, CDR2 YSYEKL. The CDR3 has 12 residues. The CDR3 bases are TGCGCCAGCAGCAACCAGGGGGGCGAGCAGTACTTC. Its protein is CASSNQGGEQYF.

This clonotype came up a few times. The V call is TRBV27, the J call TRBJ2-1, with TRBD2 identical over 8 bases. Germline-derived CDR1 and CDR2 are MNHEY and SMNVEV (reference sequence). The CDR3 runs to 14 residues. The ends lost 5 bases at V and 6 bases at J; junction bases unmatched: 6. The DNA for the CDR3 is TGTGCCAGCAGTCGGGCTAGCGGGTTCAATGAGCAGTTCTTC. Translation gives CASSRASGFNEQFF.

This clonotype was recorded a few times. CDR3 region: CASSLAGGAYRTDTQYF. For the CDR3, the DNA is TGTGCCAGCAGCCTAGCGGGGGGGGCATATCGGACAGATACGCAGTATTTT. The rearrangement links TRBV4-2 to TRBJ2-3, with 11 bases lining up with TRBD2. The junction had 9 bases not matched to a gene; V was cut back by 4 bases and J by 3 bases. The CDR3 is 17 amino acids. Germline V gene sequence: CDR1 LGHNA, CDR2 YNFKEQ.

The chain is built from TRBV12-3 or TRBV12-4 and TRBJ1-1; possibly TRBD1 for D (6 bases). The CDR3 has 16 residues. Deletions cut 7 bases from V and 0 bases from J, with 18 bases between. The CDR3 spells CASTFGGDPMNTEAFF. In nucleotides, the CDR3 is TGTGCCAGCACATTCGGGGGCGACCCCATGAACACTGAAGCTTTCTTT.

V gene TRBV11-3 combines with J gene TRBJ2-3; the D call may be TRBD1 or TRBD2 (6 bases each). Germline CDR1 SGHNT, CDR2 YENEEA. V was pared by 5 bases and J by 3 bases, with 15 bases between. This CDR3 contains 15 residues. In DNA, the CDR3 is TGTGCCAGCAGCCGATTTACAGGGAGGACAGATACGCAGTATTTT. Encoded protein: CASSRFTGRTDTQYF.

This clonotype appeared once. The rearrangement joins TRBV12-3 or TRBV12-4 to TRBJ1-2; the match to TRBD1 covers 8 bases. V lost 4 bases, J lost 0 bases, and 7 bases stayed unmatched. This CDR3 is 16 amino acids long. CDR3 DNA sequence: TGTGCCAGCAGTTACACTGGGACAGGAGCTAACTATGGCTACACCTTC. Protein sequence: CASSYTGTGANYGYTF.